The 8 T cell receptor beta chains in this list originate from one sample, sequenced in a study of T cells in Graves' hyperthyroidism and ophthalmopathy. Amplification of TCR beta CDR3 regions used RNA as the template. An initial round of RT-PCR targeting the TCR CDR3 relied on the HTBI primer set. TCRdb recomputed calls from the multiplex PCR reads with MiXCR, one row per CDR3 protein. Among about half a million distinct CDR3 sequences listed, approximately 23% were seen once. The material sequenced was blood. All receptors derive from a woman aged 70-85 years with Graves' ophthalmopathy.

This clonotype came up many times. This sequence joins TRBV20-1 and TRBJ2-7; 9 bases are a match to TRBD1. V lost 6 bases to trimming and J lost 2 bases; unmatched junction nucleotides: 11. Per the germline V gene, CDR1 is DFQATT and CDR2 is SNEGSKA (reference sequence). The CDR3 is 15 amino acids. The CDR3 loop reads CSARDDRGWTYEQYF. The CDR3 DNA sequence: TGCAGTGCCCGGGACGACAGGGGGTGGACCTACGAGCAGTACTTC.

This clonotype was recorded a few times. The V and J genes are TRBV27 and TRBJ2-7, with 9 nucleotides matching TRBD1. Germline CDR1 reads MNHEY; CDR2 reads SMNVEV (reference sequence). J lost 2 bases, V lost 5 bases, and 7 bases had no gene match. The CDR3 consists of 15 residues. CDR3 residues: CASSRQGGLAYEQYF. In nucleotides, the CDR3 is TGTGCCAGCAGTCGACAGGGGGGATTGGCCTACGAGCAGTACTTC.

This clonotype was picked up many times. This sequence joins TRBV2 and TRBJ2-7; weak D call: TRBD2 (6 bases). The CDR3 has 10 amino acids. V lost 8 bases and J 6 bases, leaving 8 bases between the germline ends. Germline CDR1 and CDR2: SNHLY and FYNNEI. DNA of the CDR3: TGTGCCAGCGACGGGGGCGAGCAGTACTTC. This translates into CASDGGEQYF. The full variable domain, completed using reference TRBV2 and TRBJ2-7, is EPEVTQTPSHQVTQMGQEVILRCVPISNHLYFYWYRQILGQKVEFLVSFYNNEISEKSEIFDDQFSVERPDGSNFTLKIRSTKLEDSAMYFCASDGGEQYFGPGTRLTVT.

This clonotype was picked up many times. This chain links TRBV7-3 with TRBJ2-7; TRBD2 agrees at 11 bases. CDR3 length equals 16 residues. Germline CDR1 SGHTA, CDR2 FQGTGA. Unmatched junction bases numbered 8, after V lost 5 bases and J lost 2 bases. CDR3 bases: TGTGCCAGCAGCCTAGGAGTAGCGGGAGGGACCTACGAGCAGTACTTC. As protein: CASSLGVAGGTYEQYF.

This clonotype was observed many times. Written as DNA, the CDR3 is TGTGCCAGCAAGAGAGCGGGAATTAGGGGTGAGCAGTTCTTC. Translated: CASKRAGIRGEQFF. The V call is TRBV2, the J call TRBJ2-1, with TRBD2 matching over 7 bases. Trimming removed 7 bases from V and 9 bases from J; junction bases left unmatched: 12. This CDR3 comprises 14 residues. Germline loops: CDR1 SNHLY, CDR2 FYNNEI.

CDR3 loop: CASSLLWRAFF. The DNA of the CDR3 is TGTGCCAGCAGCCTCTTGTGGAGAGCTTTCTTT. The V gene is TRBV28, the J gene TRBJ1-1, with D hard to call. This CDR3 region has 11 residues. The ends were cut back, 6 bases at V and 10 bases at J, with 12 bases in the middle. Germline CDR1 is MDHEN and CDR2 is SYDVKM.

CDR3 sequence reads: CATTPYSGVYNEQFF. The CDR3 DNA is TGTGCCACCACGCCTTATAGCGGAGTTTACAATGAGCAGTTCTTC. V and J are TRBV9 and TRBJ2-1, with D possibly being TRBD2 (6 bases). Germline V lookup: CDR1 SGDLS, CDR2 YYNGEE. The germline V and J ends were trimmed by 9 bases and 4 bases, with 20 bases remaining between them. CDR3 length: 15 amino acids.

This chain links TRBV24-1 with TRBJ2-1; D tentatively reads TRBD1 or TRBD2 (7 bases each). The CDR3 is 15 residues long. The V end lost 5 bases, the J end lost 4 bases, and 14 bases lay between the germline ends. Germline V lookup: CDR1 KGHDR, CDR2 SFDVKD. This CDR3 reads CATSGGRGGYNEQFF. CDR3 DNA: TGTGCCACCAGTGGGGGCAGGGGGGGTTACAATGAGCAGTTCTTC.